The source of this T cell receptor beta chain is a study of T-cell reconstitution after alpha-beta-depleted transplantation in children. Unique molecular identifiers featured in how the TCRbeta library was prepared. TCRdb called the PCR reads again in MiXCR, with one record for every CDR3 protein. The table includes around 250,000 distinct CDR3 sequences, roughly 9.5% detected once. Germline V gene data show CDR1 as SGHTA and CDR2 as FQGNSA. V was pared by 4 bases and J by 7 bases, with 10 bases between. There are 12 residues in the CDR3. The chain combines TRBV7-2 with TRBJ1-2; no firm D call. The sample consisted of PBMCs from the stem cell graft donor, taken from the stem cell graft. The sequence was obtained from a human donor who donated a stem cell graft to a child with SCID. This CDR3 reads CASSSGIGGYTF. Here the CDR3 DNA reads TGTGCCAGCAGCTCTGGGATCGGTGGCTACACCTTC.